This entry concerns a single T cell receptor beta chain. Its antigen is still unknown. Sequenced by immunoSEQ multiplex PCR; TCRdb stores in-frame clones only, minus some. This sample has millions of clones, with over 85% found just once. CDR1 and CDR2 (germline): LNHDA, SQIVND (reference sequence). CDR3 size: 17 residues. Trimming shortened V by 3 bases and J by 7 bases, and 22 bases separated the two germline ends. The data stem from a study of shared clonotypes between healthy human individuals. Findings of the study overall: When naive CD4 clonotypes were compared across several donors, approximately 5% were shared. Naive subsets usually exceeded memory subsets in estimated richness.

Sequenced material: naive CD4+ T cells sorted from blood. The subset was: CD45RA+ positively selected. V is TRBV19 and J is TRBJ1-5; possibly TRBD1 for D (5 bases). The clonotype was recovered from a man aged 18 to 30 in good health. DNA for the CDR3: TGTGCCAGTAGTATTGAGAGGGGAAGTAGTGGTTGGCAGCCCCAGCATTTT. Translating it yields CASSIERGSSGWQPQHF.